These 4 T cell receptor beta chains came from one sample sequenced in a study of neurological immune-mediated disorders. From the 5' RACE reads, TCRdb called clonotypes with MiXCR, one entry per CDR3 protein. The sample includes 85,000 to 90,000 distinct CDR3 sequences, under 4.5% seen only once; the top ten take 2.5% to 3%. The sequenced sample was PBMCs. These receptors all stem from a woman between 45 and 60 years old with multiple sclerosis.

This clonotype was detected ten times or more. This chain uses TRBV15 with TRBJ2-7, with 7 bases identical to TRBD2. Looked up from germline, CDR1 is LNHNV and CDR2 is YYDKDF (reference sequence). The CDR3 is made up of 15 amino acids. With 1 base clipped from V and 9 bases from J, the junction kept 12 bases outside the gene matches. The CDR3 DNA reads TGTGCCACCAGCAGAGGCGGGACTACCCAGTTGGGGCAGTACTTC. Amino acid sequence: CATSRGGTTQLGQYF. Full variable domain (rest looked up from reference TRBV15 and TRBJ2-7): DAMVIQNPRYQVTQFGKPVTLSCSQTLNHNVMYWYQQKSSQAPKLLFHYYDKDFNNEADTPDNFQSRRPNTSFCFLDIRSPGLGDTAMYLCATSRGGTTQLGQYFGPGTRLTVT.

This clonotype has at least ten counts. V is TRBV20-1 and J is TRBJ2-1; no clear D gene. Germline CDR1 DFQATT, CDR2 SNEGSKA (reference sequence). The CDR3 is 13 residues long. Trimming removed 6 bases from V and 1 base from J, with 10 bases in between. CDR3 in DNA: TGCAGTGCCCTTAGCCCTTCCTACAATGAGCAGTTCTTC. Translation gives CSALSPSYNEQFF.

This clonotype has ten or more counts. The rearrangement joins TRBV6-1 to TRBJ1-3, with unresolved D. The V gene's germline CDR1 is MNHNS and CDR2 SASEGT. V was clipped by 6 bases and J by 4 bases, with 13 bases between them. This CDR3 is built from 14 residues. The CDR3 sequence: CASRLTDIGNTIYF. The CDR3 region has the DNA TGTGCCAGCAGGCTTACGGATATCGGAAACACCATATATTTT.

This clonotype was seen many times. The chain links TRBV12-3 or TRBV12-4 to TRBJ1-2, with unresolved D. This CDR3 spans 13 amino acids. Trimming took off 3 bases at V and 2 bases at J, with 7 bases between the two ends. The CDR3 loop is CASSFTGNYGYTF. The CDR3 DNA sequence: TGTGCCAGCAGTTTTACCGGGAACTATGGCTACACCTTC.